Following are 15 T cell receptor beta chains from one sample sequenced in a study of cytomegalovirus exposure and HLA in healthy donors. 60 Vbeta and 13 Jbeta primers were used in PCR. The repertoire was sequenced with immunoSEQ multiplex PCR; TCRdb's copy has only in-frame clones and lacks some. The table includes roughly 140,000 clones, almost 80% detected once. Sample: PBMCs. Receptors were obtained from a woman aged 30 to 39 in good health and CMV-seronegative.

The chain employs TRBV5-4 and TRBJ1-6; 8 bases match TRBD1. The length of the CDR3 is 14 residues. Germline loops: CDR1 SGHNT, CDR2 YYREEE (reference sequence). Trimming at V came to 3 bases and at J to 8 bases, leaving 4 bases not matched to a gene. CDR3 amino acids: CASSYTGGDSPLHF. CDR3 nucleotides: TGTGCCAGCAGCTACACAGGGGGGGATTCACCCCTCCACTTT.

The rearrangement links TRBV9 to TRBJ2-7; tentatively, D is TRBD1 (7 bases). This CDR3 contains 14 residues. V lost 0 bases and J 4 bases, leaving 11 bases between the germline ends. CDR1 is SGDLS and CDR2 is YYNGEE in the germline V gene. For the CDR3, the DNA is TGTGCCAGCAGCGTAGGGGCAGGGGGGTACGAGCAGTACTTC. Encoded protein: CASSVGAGGYEQYF.

This chain joins TRBV5-6 and TRBJ1-3; TRBD1 might be the D (5 bases). CDR1 SGHDT and CDR2 YYEEEE come from the germline V gene. The CDR3 spans 15 residues. Trimming cost V 1 base and J 4 bases, with 12 bases left between them. Here the CDR3 reads CASSLPGEAGNTIYF. CDR3 nucleotide sequence: TGTGCCAGCAGCTTGCCGGGGGAGGCGGGAAACACCATATATTTT.

The chain is built from TRBV5-6 and TRBJ1-3, with D tentatively TRBD1 (6 bases). Trimming removed 2 bases at V and 1 base at J, with 13 bases between. The germline V gene has CDR1 SGHDT and CDR2 YYEEEE. The CDR3 sequence is 16 residues long. CDR3 in amino acids: CASSLGPGASGNTIYF. The CDR3 coding sequence is TGTGCCAGCAGCTTAGGACCAGGGGCGTCTGGAAACACCATATATTTT.

The chain joins TRBV19 to TRBJ1-1; possible D gene TRBD1, 5 bases. The germline V and J ends were trimmed by 7 bases and 1 base, with 13 bases remaining between them. The germline V gene has CDR1 LNHDA and CDR2 SQIVND (reference sequence). The CDR3 has 14 amino acids. CDR3 protein: CASKGFDENTEAFF. In nucleotides, the CDR3 is TGTGCCAGTAAGGGGTTTGACGAGAACACTGAAGCTTTCTTT.

The gene calls are TRBV13 and TRBJ2-5, with D perhaps matching TRBD1 (5 bases). The J call could be wrong; TRBJ2-7 is a better fit for the DNA end. There are 15 residues in the CDR3. CDR1 PRHDT and CDR2 FYEKMQ come from the germline V gene (reference sequence). The CDR3 sequence: CASSSRARMAYEQYF. The CDR3 coding sequence is TGTGCCAGCAGCTCCAGGGCACGAATGGCCTACGAGCAGTACTTC.

V gene TRBV6-1 combines with J gene TRBJ1-2; D is possibly TRBD1 (5 bases). Germline CDR1 MNHNS, CDR2 SASEGT. The V end was cut by 7 bases, the J end by 7 bases, with 13 bases between. The CDR3 consists of 12 residues. The CDR3: CASTGGAGGYTF. CDR3 DNA sequence: TGTGCCAGCACCGGAGGGGCTGGTGGCTACACCTTC.

This chain connects TRBV2 to TRBJ2-2; possibly TRBD2 for D (5 bases). The V gene's germline CDR1 is SNHLY and CDR2 FYNNEI. The CDR3 totals 15 residues. V dropped 3 bases and J dropped 4 bases, with 12 bases sitting between them. The CDR3 bases are TGTGCCAGCAGTGAGGCGGGCAGATCCACCGGGGAGCTGTTTTTT. This encodes CASSEAGRSTGELFF.

The CDR3 DNA sequence: TGTGCCAGCAGTTACGTGGGCAGCAACTATGGCTACACCTTC. It codes for CASSYVGSNYGYTF. The gene calls are TRBV6-5 and TRBJ1-2; D gene ambiguous. The CDR3 runs to 14 residues. Trimming cost V 2 bases and J 2 bases, with 9 bases left between them. Germline V lookup: CDR1 MNHEY, CDR2 SVGAGI.

This clone was observed once. The CDR3 DNA sequence: TGTGCCAGCAGACGGACAGGGGAGGGCTACACCTTC. It is translated as CASRRTGEGYTF. The chain carries TRBV6-5 and TRBJ1-2; 9 positions match TRBD1. The CDR3 has 12 amino acids. The V gene end was trimmed by 6 bases and the J gene end by 8 bases; junction bases not matched to a gene: 4. From germline, CDR1 is MNHEY and CDR2 SVGAGI.

The chain links TRBV9 to TRBJ2-2; D gene unclear. Germline V gives CDR1 SGDLS, CDR2 YYNGEE. V lost 0 bases, J lost 7 bases, and 16 bases lay in between. The CDR3 runs 16 residues. The CDR3 reads CASSVALSASNGELFF. CDR3 coding DNA: TGTGCCAGCAGCGTAGCTCTGAGTGCGTCTAACGGGGAGCTGTTTTTT.

The chain combines TRBV29-1 with TRBJ1-2; D gene uncertain. CDR1 and CDR2 (germline): SQVTM, ANQGSEA. The V end was cut by 0 bases, the J end by 0 bases, with 8 bases between. The CDR3 is 14 amino acids. The CDR3 nucleotides read TGCAGCGTTGAAGAGGCAGAAGCTAACTATGGCTACACCTTC. The encoded protein is CSVEEAEANYGYTF.

The table lists this clone with a few counts. In DNA form, the CDR3 reads TGTGCCAGCAGCCACCTCTTCCCTGAGAACGGCTACACCTTC. This translates into CASSHLFPENGYTF. This chain joins TRBV4-2 and TRBJ1-2; no definite D call. This CDR3 has 14 residues. V lost 3 bases, J lost 8 bases, and 16 bases lay in between. The germline CDR1 and CDR2 sequences are LGHNA and YNFKEQ.

This chain links TRBV7-9 with TRBJ2-3, with D maybe TRBD1 (6 bases). Germline values: CDR1 SEHNR, CDR2 FQNEAQ (reference sequence). Trimming removed 1 base at V and 3 bases at J, with 8 bases between. This CDR3 has 14 residues. As DNA, the CDR3 is TGTGCCAGCAGCTTAGGCCAGGGGACAGATACGCAGTATTTT. This sequence encodes CASSLGQGTDTQYF.

The chain carries TRBV6-5 and TRBJ2-7; 10 bases match TRBD2. V lost 6 bases to trimming and J lost 1 base; unmatched junction nucleotides: 6. This CDR3 is built from 15 residues. Germline lookup yields CDR1 MNHEY and CDR2 SVGAGI. The CDR3 DNA reads as TGTGCCAGCAGCCCCGGGACTAGCGATTCCTACGAGCAGTACTTC. Translating gives CASSPGTSDSYEQYF.